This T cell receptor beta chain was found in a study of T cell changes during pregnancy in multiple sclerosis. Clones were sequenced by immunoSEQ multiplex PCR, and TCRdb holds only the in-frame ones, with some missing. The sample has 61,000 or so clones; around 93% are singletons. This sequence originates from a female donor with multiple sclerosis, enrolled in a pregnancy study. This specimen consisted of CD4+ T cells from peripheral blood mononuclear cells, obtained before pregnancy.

This CDR3 is CASSSSRGSNQPQHF. In DNA form, the CDR3 reads TGTGCCAGCAGTTCTAGCAGGGGTAGCAATCAGCCCCAGCATTTT. The chain uses TRBV28 and TRBJ1-5, with TRBD1 as a possible D gene (6 bases). Trimming removed 4 bases at V and 0 bases at J, with 10 bases between. CDR1 is MDHEN and CDR2 is SYDVKM in the germline V gene. The CDR3 loop spans 15 amino acids. The full variable domain, in which reference TRBV28 and TRBJ1-5 provide the parts outside the CDR3, is DVKVTQSSRYLVKRTGEKVFLECVQDMDHENMFWYRQDPGLGLRLIYFSYDVKMKEKGDIPEGYSVSREKKERFSLILESASTNQTSMYLCASSSSRGSNQPQHFGDGTRLSIL.